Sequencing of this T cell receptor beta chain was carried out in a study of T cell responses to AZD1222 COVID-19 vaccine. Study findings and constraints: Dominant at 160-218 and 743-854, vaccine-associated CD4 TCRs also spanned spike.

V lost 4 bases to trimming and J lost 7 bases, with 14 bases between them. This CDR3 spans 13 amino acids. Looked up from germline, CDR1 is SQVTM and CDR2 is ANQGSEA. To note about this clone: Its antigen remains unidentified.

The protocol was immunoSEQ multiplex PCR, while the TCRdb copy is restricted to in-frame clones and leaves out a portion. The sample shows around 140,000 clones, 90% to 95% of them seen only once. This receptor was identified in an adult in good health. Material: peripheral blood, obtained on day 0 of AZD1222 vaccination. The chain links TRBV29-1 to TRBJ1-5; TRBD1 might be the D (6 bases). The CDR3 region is CSVGPGGSQPQHF. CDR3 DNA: TGCAGCGTTGGCCCGGGGGGCAGCCAGCCCCAGCATTTT.